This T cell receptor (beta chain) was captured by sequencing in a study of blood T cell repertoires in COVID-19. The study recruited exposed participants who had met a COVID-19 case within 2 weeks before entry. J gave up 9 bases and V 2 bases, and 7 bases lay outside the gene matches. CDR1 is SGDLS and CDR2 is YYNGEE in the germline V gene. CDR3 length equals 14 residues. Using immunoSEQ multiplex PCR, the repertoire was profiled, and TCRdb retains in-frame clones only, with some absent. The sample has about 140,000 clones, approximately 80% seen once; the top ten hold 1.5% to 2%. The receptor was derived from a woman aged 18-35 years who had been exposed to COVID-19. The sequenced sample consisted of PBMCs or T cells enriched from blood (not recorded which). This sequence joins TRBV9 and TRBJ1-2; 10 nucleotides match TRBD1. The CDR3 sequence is CASSVEGQGHSYTF. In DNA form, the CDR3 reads TGTGCCAGCAGCGTGGAGGGACAGGGGCATAGCTACACCTTC.